This record concerns one TCR beta chain sequence. Its antigen is not identified. The donor cohort consisted entirely of Caucasian adults residing in Nashville, Tennessee. This sample stems from a study of shared clonotypes between healthy human individuals. The overall study: Participating donors consisted of a couple of women and a few men aged 18 to 49. Study conclusions and caveats: Among the subsets, naive ones generally showed larger estimated richness than memory ones.

How the authors handled the data: ImmunoSEQ gave junction-only sequences without quality scores, so filtering differed. Method: immunoSEQ multiplex PCR; TCRdb's copy keeps in-frame clones and lacks some. V, J and clone size are those of that table, while D and trimming were read from the DNA. The sample yields about a million clones, under 80% seen once. The TCR comes from a man between 18 and 29 years old in good health. The sample comprised memory CD4+ T cells sorted from blood. Subset described: CD45RA-negative fraction.

CDR3 in amino acids: CASNKGASYNEQFF. In nucleotides, the CDR3 is TGTGCCAGTAACAAGGGGGCATCCTACAATGAGCAGTTCTTC. The rearrangement links TRBV19 to TRBJ2-1, with TRBD1 matching over 7 bases. The germline gives CDR1 LNHDA, CDR2 SQIVND (reference sequence). CDR3 size: 14 residues. Losses at the gene ends were 7 bases for V and 1 base for J; bases not matched to a gene: 4.